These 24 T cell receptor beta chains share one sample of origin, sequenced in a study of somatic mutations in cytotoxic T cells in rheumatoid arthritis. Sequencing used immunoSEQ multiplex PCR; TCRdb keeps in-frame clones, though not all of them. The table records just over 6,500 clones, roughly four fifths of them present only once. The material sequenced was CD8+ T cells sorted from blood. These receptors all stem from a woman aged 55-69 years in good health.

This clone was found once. The CDR3 DNA reads TGTGCCAGCAGCCCCCCTCGGGTGGGGGCCCCCTACGAGCAGTACTTC. This translates into CASSPPRVGAPYEQYF. The chain is built from TRBV7-9 and TRBJ2-7, with D maybe TRBD1 (6 bases). V shed 5 bases and J shed 2 bases, with 19 bases lying between them. Germline assignment: CDR1 SEHNR and CDR2 FQNEAQ (reference sequence). This CDR3 region has 16 residues.

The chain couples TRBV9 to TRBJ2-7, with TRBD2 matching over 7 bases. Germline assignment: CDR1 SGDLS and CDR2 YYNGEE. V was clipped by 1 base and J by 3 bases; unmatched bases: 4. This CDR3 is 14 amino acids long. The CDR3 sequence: CASSVIPGGYEQYF. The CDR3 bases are TGTGCCAGCAGCGTAATTCCGGGGGGCTACGAGCAGTACTTC. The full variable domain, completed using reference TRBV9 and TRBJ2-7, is DSGVTQTPKHLITATGQRVTLRCSPRSGDLSVYWYQQSLDQGLQFLIQYYNGEERAKGNILERFSAQQFPDLHSELNLSSLELGDSALYFCASSVIPGGYEQYFGPGTRLTVT.

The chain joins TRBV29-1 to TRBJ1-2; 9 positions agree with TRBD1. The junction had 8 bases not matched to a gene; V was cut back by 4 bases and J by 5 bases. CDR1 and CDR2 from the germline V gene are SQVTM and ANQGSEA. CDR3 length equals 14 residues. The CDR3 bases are TGCAGCGTTGGTAGGGGGACAGGGACATATGGCTACACCTTC. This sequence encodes CSVGRGTGTYGYTF.

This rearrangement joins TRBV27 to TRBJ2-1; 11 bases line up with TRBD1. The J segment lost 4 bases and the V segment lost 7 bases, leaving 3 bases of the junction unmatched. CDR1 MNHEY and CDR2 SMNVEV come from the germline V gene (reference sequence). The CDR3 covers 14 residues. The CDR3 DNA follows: TGTGCCAGCACAGGGACAGGGGGGTACAATGAGCAGTTCTTC. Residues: CASTGTGGYNEQFF.

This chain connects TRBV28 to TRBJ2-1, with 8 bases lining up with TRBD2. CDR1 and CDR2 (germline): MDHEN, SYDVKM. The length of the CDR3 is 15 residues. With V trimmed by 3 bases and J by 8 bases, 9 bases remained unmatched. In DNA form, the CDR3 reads TGTGCCAGCAGTTTCGGAGCGGGAGACATGGATGAGCAGTTCTTC. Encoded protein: CASSFGAGDMDEQFF.

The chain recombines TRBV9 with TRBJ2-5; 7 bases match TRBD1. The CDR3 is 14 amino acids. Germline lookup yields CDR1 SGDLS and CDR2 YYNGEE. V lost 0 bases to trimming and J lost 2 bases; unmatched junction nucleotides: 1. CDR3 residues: CASSVGGQQETQYF. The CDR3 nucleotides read TGTGCCAGCAGCGTAGGGGGACAGCAAGAGACCCAGTACTTC.

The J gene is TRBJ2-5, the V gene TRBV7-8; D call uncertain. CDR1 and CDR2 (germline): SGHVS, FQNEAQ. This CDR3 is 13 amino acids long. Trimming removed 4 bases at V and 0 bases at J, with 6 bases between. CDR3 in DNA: TGTGCCAGCAGCTCCTACGACCAAGAGACCCAGTACTTC. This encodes CASSSYDQETQYF. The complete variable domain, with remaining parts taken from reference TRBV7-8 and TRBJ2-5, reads GAGVSQSPRYKVAKRGQDVALRCDPISGHVSLFWYQQALGQGPEFLTYFQNEAQLDKSGLPSDRFFAERPEGSVSTLKIQRTQQEDSAVYLCASSSYDQETQYFGPGTRLLVL.

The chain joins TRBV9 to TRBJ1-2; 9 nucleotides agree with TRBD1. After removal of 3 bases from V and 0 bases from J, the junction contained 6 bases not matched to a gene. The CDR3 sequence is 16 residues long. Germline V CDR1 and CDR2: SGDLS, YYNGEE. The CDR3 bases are TGTGCCAGCAGCGCCCGGACAGGGGCGCCTAACTATGGCTACACCTTC. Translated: CASSARTGAPNYGYTF.

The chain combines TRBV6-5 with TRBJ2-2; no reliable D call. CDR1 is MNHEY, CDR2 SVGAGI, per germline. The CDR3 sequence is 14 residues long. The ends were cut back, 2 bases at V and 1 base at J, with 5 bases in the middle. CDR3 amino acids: CASSYGLNTGELFF. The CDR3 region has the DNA TGTGCCAGCAGTTACGGGCTGAACACCGGGGAGCTGTTTTTT.

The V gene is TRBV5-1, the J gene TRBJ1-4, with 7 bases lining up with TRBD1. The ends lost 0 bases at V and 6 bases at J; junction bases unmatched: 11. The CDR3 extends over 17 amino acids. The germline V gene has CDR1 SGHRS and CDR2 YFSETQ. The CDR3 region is CASSLARMRGRDEKLFF. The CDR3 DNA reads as TGCGCCAGCAGCTTGGCCCGGATGAGGGGGCGCGATGAAAAACTGTTTTTT.

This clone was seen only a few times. The CDR3 spells CAWSVDRNTEAFF. The CDR3 DNA reads as TGTGCCTGGAGTGTAGACAGGAACACTGAAGCTTTCTTT. J is TRBJ1-1 and V is TRBV30; TRBD1 might be the D (5 bases). Germline V gene data show CDR1 as GTSNPN and CDR2 as SVGIG (reference sequence). The CDR3 covers 13 residues. V was cut by 0 bases and J by 1 base, with 6 bases left in between.

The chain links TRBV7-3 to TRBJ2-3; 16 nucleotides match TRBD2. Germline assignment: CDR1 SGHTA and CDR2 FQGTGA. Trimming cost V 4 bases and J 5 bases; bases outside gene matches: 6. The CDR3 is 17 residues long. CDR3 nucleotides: TGTGCCAGCAGCTCGGGACTAGCGGGGGGGCTAGAAGATACGCAGTATTTT. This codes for CASSSGLAGGLEDTQYF.

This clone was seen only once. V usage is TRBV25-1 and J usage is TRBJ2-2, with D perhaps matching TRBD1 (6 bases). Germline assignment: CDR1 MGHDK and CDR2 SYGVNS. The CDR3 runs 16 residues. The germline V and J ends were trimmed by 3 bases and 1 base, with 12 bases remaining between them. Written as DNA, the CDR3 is TGTGCCAGCAGTGACCCAACAGGGATGAACACCGGGGAGCTGTTTTTT. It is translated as CASSDPTGMNTGELFF.

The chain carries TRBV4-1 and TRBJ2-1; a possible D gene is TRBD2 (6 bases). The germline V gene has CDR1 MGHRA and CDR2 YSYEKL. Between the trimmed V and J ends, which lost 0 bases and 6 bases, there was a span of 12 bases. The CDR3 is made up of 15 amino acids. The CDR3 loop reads CASSQESGGINEQFF. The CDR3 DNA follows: TGCGCCAGCAGCCAAGAAAGTGGGGGGATCAATGAGCAGTTCTTC.

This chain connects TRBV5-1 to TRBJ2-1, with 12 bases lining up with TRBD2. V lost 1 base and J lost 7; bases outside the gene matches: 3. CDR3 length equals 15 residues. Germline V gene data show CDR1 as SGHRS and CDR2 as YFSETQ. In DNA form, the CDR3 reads TGCGCCAGCAGCTTGCTAGCGGGGGGGCATAATGAGCAGTTCTTC. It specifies CASSLLAGGHNEQFF.

Here the CDR3 reads CASSLKGARVQETQYF. CDR3 coding DNA: TGTGCCAGCAGCTTAAAGGGAGCTAGGGTGCAAGAGACCCAGTACTTC. The chain is built from TRBV11-3 and TRBJ2-5, with TRBD2 as a possible D gene (5 bases). Germline CDR1 and CDR2: SGHNT and YENEEA. CDR3 length: 16 residues. V was clipped by 2 bases and J by 2 bases, with 15 bases between them.

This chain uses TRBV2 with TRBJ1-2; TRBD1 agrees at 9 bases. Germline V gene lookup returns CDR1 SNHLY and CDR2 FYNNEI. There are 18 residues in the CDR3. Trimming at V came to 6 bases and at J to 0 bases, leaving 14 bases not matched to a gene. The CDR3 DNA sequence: TGTGCCAGCAGGGCCGGGACAGGGACCGAGTTATCTAACTATGGCTACACCTTC. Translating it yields CASRAGTGTELSNYGYTF.

The CDR3 here is CASSAGLAGKNTGELFF. The CDR3 DNA reads as TGTGCCAGCAGCGCGGGACTAGCGGGGAAAAACACCGGGGAGCTGTTTTTT. The V gene is TRBV9, the J gene TRBJ2-2; 13 nucleotides match TRBD2. J was trimmed by 2 bases and V by 3 bases; bases with no gene match: 4. CDR1 is SGDLS, CDR2 YYNGEE, per germline. The CDR3 is made up of 17 amino acids.

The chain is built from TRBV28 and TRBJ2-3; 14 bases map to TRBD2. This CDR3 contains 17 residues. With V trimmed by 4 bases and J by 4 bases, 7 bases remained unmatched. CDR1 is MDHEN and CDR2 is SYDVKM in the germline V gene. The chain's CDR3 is CASSSGLAGGWADTQYF. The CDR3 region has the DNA TGTGCCAGCAGTTCTGGACTAGCGGGAGGTTGGGCAGATACGCAGTATTTT.

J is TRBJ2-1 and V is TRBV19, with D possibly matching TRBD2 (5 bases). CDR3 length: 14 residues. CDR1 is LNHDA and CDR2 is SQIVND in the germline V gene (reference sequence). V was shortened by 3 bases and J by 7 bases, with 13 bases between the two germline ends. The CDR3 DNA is TGTGCCAGTAGTATCCCGTGGAGAGGGAATGAGCAGTTCTTC. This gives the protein CASSIPWRGNEQFF.

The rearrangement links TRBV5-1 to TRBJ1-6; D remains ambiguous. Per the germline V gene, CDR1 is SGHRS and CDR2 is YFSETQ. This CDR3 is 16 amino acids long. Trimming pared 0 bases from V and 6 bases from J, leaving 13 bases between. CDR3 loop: CASSLDGAGLNSPLHF. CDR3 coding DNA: TGCGCCAGCAGCTTGGATGGCGCGGGCCTTAATTCACCCCTCCACTTT.

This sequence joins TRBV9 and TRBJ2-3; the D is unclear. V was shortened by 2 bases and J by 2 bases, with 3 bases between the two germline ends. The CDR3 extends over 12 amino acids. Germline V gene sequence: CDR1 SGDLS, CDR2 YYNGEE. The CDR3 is CASSVNTDTQYF. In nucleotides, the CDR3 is TGTGCCAGCAGCGTTAACACAGATACGCAGTATTTT.

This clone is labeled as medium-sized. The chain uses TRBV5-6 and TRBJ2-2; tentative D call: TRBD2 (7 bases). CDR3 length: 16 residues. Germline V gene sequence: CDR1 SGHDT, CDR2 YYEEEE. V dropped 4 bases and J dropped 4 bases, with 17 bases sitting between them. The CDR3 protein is CASSRSGGLRTGELFF. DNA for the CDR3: TGTGCCAGCAGCCGTTCGGGGGGCCTTCGCACCGGGGAGCTGTTTTTT.

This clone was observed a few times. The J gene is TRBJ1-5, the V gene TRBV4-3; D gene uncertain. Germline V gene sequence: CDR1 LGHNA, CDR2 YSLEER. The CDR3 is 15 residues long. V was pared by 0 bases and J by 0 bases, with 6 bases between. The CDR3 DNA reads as TGCGCCAGCAGCCAAGACTACCCTAGCAATCAGCCCCAGCATTTT. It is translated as CASSQDYPSNQPQHF.